The 25 T cell receptor beta chains listed next were all sequenced from one sample in a study of blood T cell repertoires in COVID-19. Sequencing was performed with immunoSEQ multiplex PCR; in TCRdb, only in-frame clones are kept and a portion is missing. The data hold roughly 310,000 clones, with around nine tenths observed a single time. What was sequenced was PBMCs or T cells enriched from blood (not recorded which). The receptors shown here come from a man aged 60-69 years who had recovered from COVID-19.

The gene calls are TRBV4-3 and TRBJ2-7; the match to TRBD1 covers 7 bases. Germline CDR1 and CDR2: LGHNA and YSLEER. V trimming: 0 bases; J trimming: 3 bases; junction bases outside the gene matches: 5. The CDR3 runs to 15 residues. CDR3 DNA: TGCGCCAGCAGCCAAGAACAGGGACAGTACTACGAGCAGTACTTC. It yields the protein CASSQEQGQYYEQYF.

The chain links TRBV11-3 to TRBJ2-3, with D perhaps matching TRBD2 (6 bases). The CDR3 has 17 amino acids. Trimming removed 4 bases from V and 4 bases from J, with 21 bases in between. Germline lookup yields CDR1 SGHNT and CDR2 YENEEA. CDR3 DNA sequence: TGTGCCAGCAGCTCAGGGTCGGGAGCGTCGGTAGCAGATACGCAGTATTTT. This translates into CASSSGSGASVADTQYF.

The gene calls are TRBV27 and TRBJ2-1; tentatively, D is TRBD1 (6 bases). Germline CDR1 is MNHEY and CDR2 is SMNVEV (reference sequence). CDR3 length: 14 amino acids. Trimming cost V 1 base and J 10 bases, with 14 bases left between them. This CDR3 reads CASSLLGQGREQFF. CDR3 in DNA: TGTGCCAGCAGTTTATTGGGGCAGGGGCGGGAGCAGTTCTTC.

This chain joins TRBV7-9 and TRBJ2-1, with 10 bases fitting TRBD2. With 1 base clipped from V and 7 bases from J, the junction kept 4 bases outside the gene matches. CDR1 and CDR2 (germline): SEHNR, FQNEAQ (reference sequence). This CDR3 is 15 amino acids long. Here the CDR3 DNA reads TGTGCCAGCAGCTTAGAACTAGCGGGACTAAATGAGCAGTTCTTC. Its translation: CASSLELAGLNEQFF.

On this clone itself: This same CDR3 is encoded by further DNA sequences in the sample. V and J are TRBV18 and TRBJ1-1, with 10 bases aligning to TRBD1. Germline CDR1 KGHSH, CDR2 LQKENI. The CDR3 spans 16 residues. V lost 3 bases and J lost 0; bases outside the gene matches: 4. The CDR3 loop reads CASSPQTGGMNTEAFF. Written as DNA, the CDR3 is TGTGCCAGCTCACCTCAGACAGGGGGCATGAACACTGAAGCTTTCTTT. Together with reference TRBV18 and TRBJ1-1, the CDR3 gives the full variable domain: NAGVMQNPRHLVRRRGQEARLRCSPMKGHSHVYWYRQLPEEGLKFMVYLQKENIIDESGMPKERFSAEFPKEGPSILRIQQVVRGDSAAYFCASSPQTGGMNTEAFFGQGTRLTVV.

The V and J genes are TRBV7-9 and TRBJ2-2; 8 nucleotides agree with TRBD1. The CDR3 totals 16 residues. Germline V gene sequence: CDR1 SEHNR, CDR2 FQNEAQ (reference sequence). V was clipped by 4 bases and J by 0 bases; unmatched bases: 4. CDR3 sequence: CASSWTGPSNTGELFF. CDR3 nucleotides: TGTGCCAGCAGCTGGACAGGGCCCTCGAACACCGGGGAGCTGTTTTTT.

This clone has a single count. The CDR3, as DNA: TGTGCCACCTGTTGCAGGGGAGCCCGAGGCGAAAAACTGTTTTTT. Protein sequence: CATCCRGARGEKLFF. The rearrangement joins TRBV15 to TRBJ1-4; D is possibly TRBD1 (6 bases). Germline lookup yields CDR1 LNHNV and CDR2 YYDKDF (reference sequence). V dropped 8 bases and J dropped 8 bases, with 21 bases sitting between them. CDR3 length: 15 amino acids.

The gene calls are TRBV5-4 and TRBJ2-1; possible D gene TRBD2, 5 bases. V gave up 2 bases and J gave up 2 bases, with 11 bases separating them. From germline, CDR1 is SGHNT and CDR2 YYREEE (reference sequence). The CDR3 runs to 15 residues. The CDR3 reads CASSLSRGAYNEQFF. DNA of the CDR3: TGTGCCAGCAGCTTATCCCGGGGTGCCTACAATGAGCAGTTCTTC.

This clone showed up just once. V is TRBV11-3 and J is TRBJ2-2, with 7 bases aligning to TRBD1. V trimming: 7 bases; J trimming: 7 bases; junction bases outside the gene matches: 12. The CDR3 consists of 15 residues. Germline V gives CDR1 SGHNT, CDR2 YENEEA. The chain's CDR3 is CASTTFEGAIGELFF. The CDR3 region has the DNA TGTGCCAGCACCACTTTCGAGGGGGCCATCGGGGAGCTGTTTTTT. The full variable domain, in which reference TRBV11-3 and TRBJ2-2 provide the parts outside the CDR3, is EAGVVQSPRYKIIEKKQPVAFWCNPISGHNTLYWYLQNLGQGPELLIRYENEEAVDDSQLPKDRFSAERLKGVDSTLKIQPAELGDSAVYLCASTTFEGAIGELFFGEGSRLTVL.

This chain joins TRBV5-4 and TRBJ2-3; D ambiguous. V lost 4 bases and J 1 base, leaving 16 bases between the germline ends. This CDR3 spans 16 amino acids. Germline CDR1 SGHNT, CDR2 YYREEE (reference sequence). Here the CDR3 DNA reads TGTGCCAGCAGCCCCGGTGGTAGCATGGGCACAGATACGCAGTATTTT. Its protein product is CASSPGGSMGTDTQYF.

This clone was counted a single time. DNA of the CDR3: TGTGCCAGCAGCGTAGATCGACAGGGCCCTGGCTACACCTTC. Translation gives CASSVDRQGPGYTF. This chain uses TRBV9 with TRBJ1-2; the match to TRBD1 covers 7 bases. Per the germline V gene, CDR1 is SGDLS and CDR2 is YYNGEE. CDR3 length equals 14 residues. V lost 0 bases to trimming and J lost 7 bases; unmatched junction nucleotides: 6.

V usage is TRBV29-1 and J usage is TRBJ1-2; TRBD1 agrees at 7 bases. The CDR3 covers 15 residues. V trimming: 3 bases; J trimming: 4 bases; junction bases outside the gene matches: 11. Germline CDR1 is SQVTM and CDR2 is ANQGSEA. CDR3 residues: CSVDRQGELSYGYTF. CDR3 nucleotide sequence: TGCAGCGTTGATAGACAGGGAGAATTGAGCTATGGCTACACCTTC.

The V gene is TRBV7-8, the J gene TRBJ2-7; 12 positions match TRBD2. This CDR3 region has 18 residues. Germline values: CDR1 SGHVS, CDR2 FQNEAQ. V trimming: 5 bases; J trimming: 3 bases; junction bases outside the gene matches: 14. The CDR3, as DNA: TGTGCCAGCAGCACGACTAGCGGGAGTATCCGGGAGATCTACGAGCAGTACTTC. Translating gives CASSTTSGSIREIYEQYF.

This chain uses TRBV4-1 with TRBJ1-4; TRBD1 might be the D (5 bases). This CDR3 is 15 amino acids long. Trimming cost V 1 base and J 1 base, with 7 bases left between them. The germline gives CDR1 MGHRA, CDR2 YSYEKL. The chain's CDR3 is CASSQAQGTNEKLFF. The CDR3 DNA sequence: TGCGCCAGCAGCCAAGCGCAGGGAACTAATGAAAAACTGTTTTTT.

V is TRBV7-2 and J is TRBJ2-1; a weak D match, TRBD2 (7 bases). Trimming pared 5 bases from V and 13 bases from J, leaving 18 bases between. The germline V gene has CDR1 SGHTA and CDR2 FQGNSA. The CDR3 runs 13 residues. As DNA, the CDR3 is TGTGCCAGCAGCATCCCGGGGGGCCAGGTTCAGTTCTTC. Residues: CASSIPGGQVQFF.

This clone was seen a single time. The genes are TRBV5-6 and TRBJ2-7, with D tentatively TRBD1 (6 bases). CDR1 is SGHDT, CDR2 YYEEEE, per germline. Trimming removed 4 bases from V and 7 bases from J, with 15 bases in between. The CDR3 covers 13 residues. The CDR3 loop reads CASSTQGIAEQYF. Written as DNA, the CDR3 is TGTGCCAGCAGCACTCAGGGGATCGCGGAGCAGTACTTC.

This chain joins TRBV6-1 and TRBJ1-2; D is undetermined. Germline values: CDR1 MNHNS, CDR2 SASEGT. V was pared by 2 bases and J by 6 bases, with 7 bases between. The CDR3 extends over 12 amino acids. The CDR3 bases are TGTGCCAGCAGTGAAAACGCAGATGGCTACACCTTC. Amino acid sequence: CASSENADGYTF.

The J gene is TRBJ2-1, the V gene TRBV15, with 9 bases identical to TRBD1. V shed 2 bases and J 10 bases; nucleotides not matched to a gene: 9. The CDR3 is 15 residues long. CDR1 is LNHNV and CDR2 is YYDKDF in the germline V gene (reference sequence). The chain's CDR3 is CATSRWDRDMGEQFF. DNA of the CDR3: TGTGCCACCAGCAGATGGGACAGGGACATGGGGGAGCAGTTCTTC.

The chain couples TRBV2 to TRBJ1-5; D is possibly TRBD1 (6 bases). CDR3 size: 16 residues. CDR1 is SNHLY, CDR2 FYNNEI, per germline. V dropped 4 bases and J dropped 9 bases, with 22 bases sitting between them. CDR3 region: CASSVTGPDNGGPQHF. The CDR3 DNA reads as TGTGCCAGCAGTGTGACAGGACCGGATAATGGAGGGCCCCAGCATTTT. Full variable domain (outside the CDR3, taken from reference TRBV2 and TRBJ1-5): EPEVTQTPSHQVTQMGQEVILRCVPISNHLYFYWYRQILGQKVEFLVSFYNNEISEKSEIFDDQFSVERPDGSNFTLKIRSTKLEDSAMYFCASSVTGPDNGGPQHFGDGTRLSIL.

The gene calls are TRBV19 and TRBJ2-3; 11 positions match TRBD1. J was trimmed by 5 bases and V by 3 bases; bases with no gene match: 7. Germline V gives CDR1 LNHDA, CDR2 SQIVND (reference sequence). This CDR3 is 16 amino acids long. CDR3 nucleotide sequence: TGTGCCAGTAGTATCCCCGGACAGGGGGCCGGAGATACGCAGTATTTT. Its protein product is CASSIPGQGAGDTQYF.

The chain links TRBV6-5 to TRBJ1-2; 7 bases fit TRBD1. The length of the CDR3 is 13 residues. The V segment lost 5 bases and the J segment 6 bases; nucleotides outside the gene matches: 6. Germline lookup yields CDR1 MNHEY and CDR2 SVGAGI. The chain's CDR3 is CASSPRQGHGYTF. The CDR3 nucleotides read TGTGCCAGCAGTCCACGACAGGGACATGGCTACACCTTC.

The chain joins TRBV9 to TRBJ2-3, with D perhaps matching TRBD2 (5 bases). Germline V lookup: CDR1 SGDLS, CDR2 YYNGEE. This CDR3 contains 16 residues. Trimming shortened V by 0 bases and J by 3 bases, and 14 bases separated the two germline ends. CDR3 DNA sequence: TGTGCCAGCAGCGTAGAGGGCGGGCCACTTACAGATACGCAGTATTTT. The encoded protein is CASSVEGGPLTDTQYF.

The chain employs TRBV25-1 and TRBJ2-1; 9 bases agree with TRBD1. With 7 bases clipped from V and 1 base from J, the junction kept 14 bases outside the gene matches. The length of the CDR3 is 18 residues. CDR1 is MGHDK, CDR2 SYGVNS, per germline. The CDR3, as DNA: TGTGCCAGCACGCTGGCCTGGGACAGGGTAGAATCCTACAATGAGCAGTTCTTC. Protein: CASTLAWDRVESYNEQFF. Drawing the rest from reference TRBV25-1 and TRBJ2-1, the complete variable domain is EADIYQTPRYLVIGTGKKITLECSQTMGHDKMYWYQQDPGMELHLIHYSYGVNSTEKGDLSSESTVSRIRTEHFPLTLESARPSHTSQYLCASTLAWDRVESYNEQFFGPGTRLTVL.

CDR3 sequence: CATSPGGYGYTF. Here the CDR3 DNA reads TGTGCCACCAGCCCAGGGGGCTATGGCTACACCTTC. The chain is built from TRBV19 and TRBJ1-2; 7 bases fit TRBD1. J gave up 4 bases and V 10 bases, and 6 bases lay outside the gene matches. The CDR3 totals 12 residues. Per germline, CDR1 LNHDA and CDR2 SQIVND (reference sequence).

This clone was detected once. The V call is TRBV18, the J call TRBJ1-3; weak D call: TRBD1 (5 bases). Per the germline V gene, CDR1 is KGHSH and CDR2 is LQKENI. Deletions cut 3 bases from V and 0 bases from J, with 15 bases between. This CDR3 is built from 17 residues. The CDR3 sequence: CASSPGQGPFSGNTIYF. The CDR3 region has the DNA TGTGCCAGCTCACCCGGACAAGGACCCTTCTCTGGAAACACCATATATTTT.